This TCR beta chain was obtained from a study of T cell changes during pregnancy in multiple sclerosis. The germline V gene has CDR1 MNHEY and CDR2 SVGAGI. The J segment lost 6 bases and the V segment lost 6 bases, leaving 2 bases of the junction unmatched. The CDR3 totals 12 residues. Clones were read by immunoSEQ multiplex PCR, and TCRdb kept only the in-frame ones, dropping some. The sample has 100,000 or so clones, about 94% seen once; the top ten hold approximately 0.88%. Sequences were derived from peripheral blood, sampled before pregnancy. The clonotype originates from a female donor with multiple sclerosis, enrolled in a pregnancy study. This rearrangement joins TRBV6-5 to TRBJ2-3; TRBD2 aligns across 8 bases. CDR3 loop: CASSPGGDTQYF. The CDR3, as DNA: TGTGCCAGCAGCCCGGGGGGGGATACGCAGTATTTT.